Listed here are 29 T cell receptor beta chains from one sample, sequenced in a study of CD8 T cells in ankylosing spondylitis. MiXCR was run by TCRdb on the 5' RACE reads, yielding one entry per CDR3 protein. The data hold 150,000 to 200,000 distinct CDR3 sequences, with around a tenth observed a single time. Sequencing used blood, either unsorted or a sorted T cell fraction (not recorded which). The source is a male donor with ankylosing spondylitis or in good health (not recorded which).

This clonotype showed up just a few times. The chain uses TRBV5-5 and TRBJ2-1; 8 bases are a match to TRBD2. CDR1 is SGHKS and CDR2 is YYEKEE in the germline V gene (reference sequence). This CDR3 has 17 amino acids. The V segment lost 0 bases and the J segment 4 bases; nucleotides outside the gene matches: 9. This chain's CDR3 is CASSLDSAGGSYNEQFF. Written as DNA, the CDR3 is TGTGCCAGCAGCTTGGACTCGGCGGGAGGTTCTTACAATGAGCAGTTCTTC.

The table lists this clonotype with many counts. The chain recombines TRBV6-5 with TRBJ1-2; D remains unclear. Deletions cut 6 bases from V and 3 bases from J, with 5 bases between. The CDR3 runs 11 residues. From germline, CDR1 is MNHEY and CDR2 SVGAGI. The chain's CDR3 is CASRDYYGYTF. DNA of the CDR3: TGTGCCAGCAGGGATTACTATGGCTACACCTTC.

In this sample, this clonotype turned up many times. CDR3 sequence: CSAEYSGGVDTQYF. The CDR3 DNA reads TGCAGTGCCGAGTATAGCGGGGGGGTAGATACGCAGTATTTT. The chain links TRBV20-1 to TRBJ2-3; 11 bases align to TRBD2. This CDR3 comprises 14 residues. Germline V CDR1 and CDR2: DFQATT, SNEGSKA (reference sequence). The trim removed 6 bases at V and 5 bases at J, leaving 7 bases unmatched.

In this sample, this clonotype turned up many times. J is TRBJ1-1 and V is TRBV6-1; TRBD1 matches 8 bases. Germline values: CDR1 MNHNS, CDR2 SASEGT. The J segment lost 4 bases and the V segment lost 7 bases, leaving 8 bases of the junction unmatched. CDR3 size: 14 residues. The CDR3 DNA sequence: TGTGCCAGCACATTCGGACAGGGCGTCACTGAAGCTTTCTTT. Protein product: CASTFGQGVTEAFF.

The J gene is TRBJ1-2, the V gene TRBV7-2; D remains ambiguous. Germline V lookup: CDR1 SGHTA, CDR2 FQGNSA. This CDR3 spans 13 amino acids. Between the trimmed V and J ends, which lost 0 bases and 6 bases, there was a span of 8 bases. CDR3 sequence: CASSLAPSDGYTF. CDR3 DNA sequence: TGTGCCAGCAGCTTAGCCCCCTCGGATGGCTACACCTTC. Full variable domain (outside the CDR3, taken from reference TRBV7-2 and TRBJ1-2): GAGVSQSPSNKVTEKGKDVELRCDPISGHTALYWYRQSLGQGLEFLIYFQGNSAPDKSGLPSDRFSAERTGGSVSTLTIQRTQQEDSAVYLCASSLAPSDGYTFGSGTRLTVV.

This clonotype was counted only a few times. The chain is built from TRBV7-2 and TRBJ2-7; D is ambiguous. The V end was cut by 1 base, the J end by 1 base, with 8 bases between. CDR3 length equals 14 residues. Germline CDR1 SGHTA, CDR2 FQGNSA. The CDR3 protein is CASSLVSKSYEQYF. The DNA of the CDR3 is TGTGCCAGCAGCTTAGTGAGCAAATCCTACGAGCAGTACTTC.

This clonotype was counted only a few times. This chain links TRBV7-8 with TRBJ2-7, with 14 bases that match TRBD2. Trimming cost V 5 bases and J 2 bases; bases outside gene matches: 5. This CDR3 comprises 16 residues. Germline V CDR1 and CDR2: SGHVS, FQNEAQ. CDR3 coding DNA: TGTGCCAGCAGCAAGGGACTAGCGGGAGTGGCCTACGAGCAGTACTTC. Translation: CASSKGLAGVAYEQYF.

Notes on this clonotype: The junction shows a germline mismatch at one end, possibly a read error. The rearrangement joins TRBV20-1 to TRBJ1-5; D is unresolved. This CDR3 region has 15 residues. Germline lookup yields CDR1 DFQATT and CDR2 SNEGSKA (reference sequence). The CDR3 sequence: CSTRDRTFTDQPQHF. CDR3 nucleotide sequence: TGCAGTACTAGAGATCGGACGTTTACGGATCAGCCCCAGCATTTT.

This clonotype has more than one count but fewer than ten. The chain recombines TRBV7-2 with TRBJ2-1; possible D gene TRBD1, 6 bases. Germline V gene sequence: CDR1 SGHTA, CDR2 FQGNSA. Trimming shortened V by 6 bases and J by 4 bases, and 16 bases separated the two germline ends. This CDR3 contains 15 residues. CDR3 sequence: CASRSGVFEYNEQFF. As DNA, the CDR3 is TGTGCCAGCAGGTCAGGGGTTTTCGAATACAATGAGCAGTTCTTC.

Many counts were recorded for this clonotype. This chain joins TRBV5-1 and TRBJ2-1, with D perhaps assigned TRBD1 or TRBD2 (5 bases each). The germline CDR1 and CDR2 sequences are SGHRS and YFSETQ. V was trimmed by 0 bases and J by 7 bases, leaving 14 bases between them. The CDR3 totals 15 residues. The chain's CDR3 is CASSLAGGGTNEQFF. The CDR3 DNA is TGCGCCAGCAGCTTGGCTGGCGGTGGGACGAATGAGCAGTTCTTC.

This clonotype was recorded many times. The rearrangement links TRBV29-1 to TRBJ1-3; D ambiguous. The CDR3 length is 13 residues. Germline V CDR1 and CDR2: SQVTM, ANQGSEA. Trimming shortened V by 7 bases and J by 4 bases, and 14 bases separated the two germline ends. The CDR3: CSALSPSGNTIYF. The DNA for the CDR3 is TGCAGCGCCCTGTCGCCCTCAGGAAACACCATATATTTT.

This clonotype was detected a few times. The chain uses TRBV30 and TRBJ2-1, with 9 bases aligning to TRBD2. After removal of 1 base from V and 10 bases from J, the junction contained 17 bases not matched to a gene. The CDR3 contains 17 residues. Germline V gene sequence: CDR1 GTSNPN, CDR2 SVGIG (reference sequence). The CDR3 here is CAWSDSRLAAYIREQFF. The CDR3 region has the DNA TGTGCCTGGAGTGACTCTCGACTAGCGGCCTATATCAGGGAGCAGTTCTTC.

The V gene is TRBV4-2, the J gene TRBJ2-7; TRBD2 is a possible D gene (5 bases). The CDR3 has 14 amino acids. Trimming removed 1 base at V and 3 bases at J, with 10 bases between. Germline loops: CDR1 LGHNA, CDR2 YNFKEQ. CDR3 region: CASSQGPSRYEQYF. In DNA, the CDR3 is TGTGCCAGCAGCCAAGGACCTAGCCGCTACGAGCAGTACTTC.

About this clonotype: A read error may account for a junction end that differs from germline. The chain couples TRBV29-1 to TRBJ2-1; 12 nucleotides match TRBD2. CDR3 length: 14 residues. Germline V lookup: CDR1 SQVTM, CDR2 ANQGSEA. CDR3 loop: CSVGASGGGSEQLF. The CDR3 DNA is TGCAGCGTTGGGGCTAGCGGGGGGGGGAGTGAGCAGTTATTC.

This clonotype was picked up many times. The chain uses TRBV12-3 or TRBV12-4 and TRBJ2-5; D may be TRBD2 (6 bases). The CDR3 is 14 amino acids. V lost 3 bases, J lost 5 bases, and 13 bases lay in between. The CDR3 here is CASSFVGSHETQYF. The CDR3 bases are TGTGCCAGCAGTTTCGTCGGGAGTCATGAGACCCAGTACTTC.

This clonotype was recorded many times. V gene TRBV29-1 combines with J gene TRBJ2-5; no firm D call. The germline CDR1 and CDR2 sequences are SQVTM and ANQGSEA. This CDR3 spans 16 amino acids. V was cut by 4 bases and J by 4 bases, with 22 bases left in between. DNA of the CDR3: TGCAGCGTTGTTTACTTACCCTCCATGGCGCCAGAGACCCAGTACTTC. Its translation is CSVVYLPSMAPETQYF.

The genes are TRBV7-2 and TRBJ1-3, with D possibly being TRBD1 (5 bases). The V end lost 5 bases, the J end lost 1 base, and 15 bases lay between the germline ends. CDR1 is SGHTA and CDR2 is FQGNSA in the germline V gene. The CDR3 extends over 16 amino acids. The CDR3 is CASSAHRLLSGNTIYF. The CDR3 nucleotides are TGTGCCAGCAGCGCGCACAGGTTACTATCTGGAAACACCATATATTTT.

The sample holds many counts of this clonotype. CDR3 DNA sequence: TGTGCCAGCAGTTTAGGGGGGAGGAATCAGCCCCAGCATTTT. It encodes CASSLGGRNQPQHF. The J gene is TRBJ1-5, the V gene TRBV12-3 or TRBV12-4; a possible D gene is TRBD1 (5 bases). This CDR3 has 14 residues. The V and J ends lost 1 base and 4 bases respectively, with 8 bases between them.

The table lists this clonotype with many counts. The CDR3 protein is CASSLGGQIDGYTF. The CDR3 DNA reads as TGCGCCAGCAGCTTGGGTGGACAGATTGATGGCTACACCTTC. The chain has TRBV5-1 and TRBJ1-2; maybe TRBD1 (6 bases). The CDR3 covers 14 residues. In germline, CDR1 is SGHRS, CDR2 YFSETQ. Between the trimmed V and J ends, which lost 0 bases and 6 bases, there was a span of 12 bases.

This clonotype was seen only a few times. The chain uses TRBV7-2 and TRBJ1-5; D uncertain. Germline CDR1 SGHTA, CDR2 FQGNSA. V lost 1 base and J lost 0, with 4 bases in between. The CDR3 covers 14 residues. The CDR3 reads CASSLVYSNQPQHF. As DNA, the CDR3 is TGTGCCAGCAGCTTAGTTTATAGCAATCAGCCCCAGCATTTT.

Only a few counts were recorded for this clonotype. The chain links TRBV2 to TRBJ1-1; TRBD1 agrees at 10 bases. The CDR3 covers 13 residues. Germline CDR1 and CDR2: SNHLY and FYNNEI. V trimming: 8 bases; J trimming: 5 bases; junction bases outside the gene matches: 5. The CDR3 sequence is CASHRDRGTEAFF. The CDR3 DNA reads as TGTGCCAGCCACCGGGACAGGGGAACTGAAGCTTTCTTT.

The chain links TRBV6-1 to TRBJ2-1; 9 bases fit TRBD1. Per germline, CDR1 MNHNS and CDR2 SASEGT. Germline trimming cut 5 bases from V and 7 bases from J; bases unmatched to any gene: 9. The CDR3 sequence is 15 residues long. The CDR3 sequence is CASSTGGGIGNEQFF. The CDR3 DNA sequence: TGTGCCAGCAGTACAGGGGGCGGGATAGGTAATGAGCAGTTCTTC.

This clonotype was seen ten or more times. The chain joins TRBV24-1 to TRBJ2-5; D is possibly TRBD2 (5 bases). The V end was cut by 3 bases, the J end by 5 bases, with 18 bases between. The length of the CDR3 is 16 residues. CDR1 is KGHDR and CDR2 is SFDVKD in the germline V gene. CDR3 bases: TGTGCCACCAGTGATAACGGACTGGAGGATGCTGAGACCCAGTACTTC. Amino acid sequence: CATSDNGLEDAETQYF.

This clonotype occurred a few times. The chain has TRBV30 and TRBJ1-1; weak D call: TRBD1 (6 bases). The CDR3 covers 14 residues. Germline V gives CDR1 GTSNPN, CDR2 SVGIG (reference sequence). V was pared by 0 bases and J by 6 bases, with 14 bases between. The chain's CDR3 is CAWSVTGREPEAFF. The CDR3, as DNA: TGTGCCTGGAGTGTAACAGGGCGGGAACCTGAAGCTTTCTTT.

The J gene is TRBJ1-1, the V gene TRBV27; a possible D gene is TRBD1 (6 bases). Trimming shortened V by 1 base and J by 8 bases, and 17 bases separated the two germline ends. Germline-derived CDR1 and CDR2 are MNHEY and SMNVEV (reference sequence). The CDR3 runs 15 residues. CDR3: CASSLYSGGGREAFF. For the CDR3, the DNA is TGTGCCAGCAGTTTATATTCGGGGGGGGGCAGGGAAGCTTTCTTT.

This clonotype was counted ten times or more. The chain is built from TRBV5-1 and TRBJ2-1; D call uncertain. Germline V gene lookup returns CDR1 SGHRS and CDR2 YFSETQ. The CDR3 consists of 15 residues. Trimming removed 0 bases from V and 4 bases from J, with 11 bases in between. CDR3 in amino acids: CASSLEGQEYNEQFF. Here the CDR3 DNA reads TGCGCCAGCAGCTTGGAGGGCCAGGAATACAATGAGCAGTTCTTC. Variable domain in full (rest from reference TRBV5-1 and TRBJ2-1): KAGVTQTPRYLIKTRGQQVTLSCSPISGHRSVSWYQQTPGQGLQFLFEYFSETQRNKGNFPGRFSGRQFSNSRSEMNVSTLELGDSALYLCASSLEGQEYNEQFFGPGTRLTVL.

The V call is TRBV19, the J call TRBJ1-4; D not certain. Germline V gene data show CDR1 as LNHDA and CDR2 as SQIVND (reference sequence). The V end was cut by 3 bases, the J end by 0 bases, with 11 bases between. CDR3 size: 16 residues. CDR3 in DNA: TGTGCCAGTAGTATCACGGGAGCTACAACTAATGAAAAACTGTTTTTT. Its protein product is CASSITGATTNEKLFF.

This clonotype has ten or more counts. CDR3 coding DNA: TGTGCCAGCAGCAACCGGGACAATGCGGCTAATGAAAAACTGTTTTTT. Encoded protein: CASSNRDNAANEKLFF. The chain employs TRBV11-3 and TRBJ1-4, with a tentative D call TRBD1 (6 bases). V lost 5 bases and J 3 bases, leaving 16 bases between the germline ends. The length of the CDR3 is 16 residues. Germline CDR1 reads SGHNT; CDR2 reads YENEEA.

A remark on this clonotype: A much larger clone sits a single nucleotide away, making a read error possible. The rearrangement joins TRBV7-6 to TRBJ2-1, with 11 bases fitting TRBD2. Germline CDR1 SGHVS, CDR2 FNYEAQ. The CDR3 runs 16 residues. In DNA form, the CDR3 reads TGTGCCACCAGCTCAGAACTAGCGGGAGCCGACAATGAGCAGTTCTTC. It yields the protein CATSSELAGADNEQFF.